This paragraph reports one T cell receptor (beta chain). Assay: immunoSEQ multiplex PCR; the TCRdb copy retains only in-frame clones and omits some. Seen here are around 940,000 clones, over 60% observed once, and the top ten hold roughly 1.5%. This entry belongs to a study of shared clonotypes between healthy human individuals. About the research overall: Each donor had three CD4 naive, three CD4 memory, two CD8 naive and one CD8 memory plate.

Germline loops: CDR1 SGHDT, CDR2 YYEEEE. This CDR3 has 16 residues. The V end was cut by 4 bases, the J end by 0 bases, with 15 bases between. Healthy HIV-negative adults without recent acute infections or vaccinations served as donors. The TCR originated in a young man in good health. The sample consisted of memory CD4+ T cells sorted from blood. Subset here: CD45RA-negative fraction. The chain employs TRBV5-6 and TRBJ2-3; D is perhaps TRBD1 (6 bases). The CDR3 DNA reads TGTGCCAGCAGCCGAGGACAGATCCCTAGCACAGATACGCAGTATTTT. It yields the protein CASSRGQIPSTDTQYF.